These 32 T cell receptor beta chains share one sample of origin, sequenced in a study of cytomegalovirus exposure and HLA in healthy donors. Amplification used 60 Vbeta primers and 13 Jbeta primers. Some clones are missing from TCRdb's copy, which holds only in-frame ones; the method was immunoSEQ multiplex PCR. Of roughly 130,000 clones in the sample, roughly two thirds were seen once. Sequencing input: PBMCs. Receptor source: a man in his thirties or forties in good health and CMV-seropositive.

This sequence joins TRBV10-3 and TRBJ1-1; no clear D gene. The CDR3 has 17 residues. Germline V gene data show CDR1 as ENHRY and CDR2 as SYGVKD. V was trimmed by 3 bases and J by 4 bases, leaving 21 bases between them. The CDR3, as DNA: TGTGCCATCAGTGACGGCCAGAAACTATCCTTGGGCACTGAAGCTTTCTTT. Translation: CAISDGQKLSLGTEAFF.

CDR3 loop: CACETGRVDFF. CDR3 nucleotides: TGTGCCTGTGAGACAGGCCGGGTGGATTTCTTT. This chain links TRBV30 with TRBJ1-1, with a weak D call TRBD1 (6 bases). V was clipped by 6 bases and J by 13 bases, with 18 bases between them. The CDR3 contains 11 residues. CDR1 is GTSNPN, CDR2 SVGIG, per germline (reference sequence).

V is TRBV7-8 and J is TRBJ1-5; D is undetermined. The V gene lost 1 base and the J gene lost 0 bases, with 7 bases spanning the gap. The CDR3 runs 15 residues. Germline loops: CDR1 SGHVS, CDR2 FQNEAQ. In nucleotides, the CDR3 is TGTGCCAGCAGCTTAGGACGGGTTAGCAATCAGCCCCAGCATTTT. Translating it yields CASSLGRVSNQPQHF.

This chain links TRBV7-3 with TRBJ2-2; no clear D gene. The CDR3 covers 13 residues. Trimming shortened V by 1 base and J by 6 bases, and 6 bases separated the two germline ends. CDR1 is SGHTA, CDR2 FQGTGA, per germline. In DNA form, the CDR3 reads TGTGCCAGCAGCTTAAGCGGAGCCGGGGAGCTGTTTTTT. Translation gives CASSLSGAGELFF.

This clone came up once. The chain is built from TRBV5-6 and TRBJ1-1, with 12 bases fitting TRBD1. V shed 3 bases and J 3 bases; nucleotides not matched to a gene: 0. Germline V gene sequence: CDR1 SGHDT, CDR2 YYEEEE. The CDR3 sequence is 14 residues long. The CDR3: CASSWDRGHTEAFF. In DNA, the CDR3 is TGTGCCAGCAGCTGGGACAGGGGGCACACTGAAGCTTTCTTT.

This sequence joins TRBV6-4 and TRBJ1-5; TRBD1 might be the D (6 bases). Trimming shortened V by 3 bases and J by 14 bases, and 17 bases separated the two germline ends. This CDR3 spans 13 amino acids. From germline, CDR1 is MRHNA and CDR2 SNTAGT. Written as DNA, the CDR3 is TGTGCCAGCAGTGATAGAGTGGGGACACCCAAGCATTTT. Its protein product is CASSDRVGTPKHF.

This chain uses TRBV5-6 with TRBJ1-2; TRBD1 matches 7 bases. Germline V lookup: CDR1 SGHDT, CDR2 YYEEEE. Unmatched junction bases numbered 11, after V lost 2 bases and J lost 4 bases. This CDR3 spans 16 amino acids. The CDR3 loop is CASSFEPGTDPYGYTF. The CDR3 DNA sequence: TGTGCCAGCAGCTTCGAACCCGGGACAGATCCCTATGGCTACACCTTC.

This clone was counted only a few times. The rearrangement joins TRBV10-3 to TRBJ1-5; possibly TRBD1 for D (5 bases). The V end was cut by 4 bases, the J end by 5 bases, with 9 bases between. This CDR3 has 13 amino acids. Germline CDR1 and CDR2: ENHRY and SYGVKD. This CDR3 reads CAISAGGDQPQHF. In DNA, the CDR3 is TGTGCCATCAGTGCGGGGGGGGATCAGCCCCAGCATTTT.

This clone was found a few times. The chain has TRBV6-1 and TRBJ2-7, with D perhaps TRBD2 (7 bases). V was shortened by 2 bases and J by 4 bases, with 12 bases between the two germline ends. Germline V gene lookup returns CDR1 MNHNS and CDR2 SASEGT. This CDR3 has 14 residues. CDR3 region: CASSETGGAYEQYF. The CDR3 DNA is TGTGCCAGCAGTGAAACGGGGGGCGCATACGAGCAGTACTTC.

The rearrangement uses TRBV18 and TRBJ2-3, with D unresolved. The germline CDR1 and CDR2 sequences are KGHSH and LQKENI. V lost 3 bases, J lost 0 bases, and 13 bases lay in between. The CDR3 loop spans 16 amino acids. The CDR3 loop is CASSPVALSSTDTQYF. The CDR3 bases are TGTGCCAGCTCACCGGTAGCCCTCTCTAGCACAGATACGCAGTATTTT.

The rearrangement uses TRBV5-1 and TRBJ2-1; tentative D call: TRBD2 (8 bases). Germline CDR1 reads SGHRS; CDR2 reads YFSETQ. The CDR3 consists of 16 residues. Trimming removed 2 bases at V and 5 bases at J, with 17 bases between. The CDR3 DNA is TGCGCCAGCAGCTTTCTAGCGGGCGGACAGGACAATGAGCAGTTCTTC. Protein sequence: CASSFLAGGQDNEQFF. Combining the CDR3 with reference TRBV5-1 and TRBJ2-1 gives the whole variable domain KAGVTQTPRYLIKTRGQQVTLSCSPISGHRSVSWYQQTPGQGLQFLFEYFSETQRNKGNFPGRFSGRQFSNSRSEMNVSTLELGDSALYLCASSFLAGGQDNEQFFGPGTRLTVL.

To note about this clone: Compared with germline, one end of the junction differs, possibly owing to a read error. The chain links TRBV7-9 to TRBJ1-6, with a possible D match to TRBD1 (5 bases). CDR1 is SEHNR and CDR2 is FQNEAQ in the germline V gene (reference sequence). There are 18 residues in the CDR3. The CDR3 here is CSSSLGHEEGSWNSPLHF. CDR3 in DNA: TGTTCCAGCAGCTTAGGACACGAAGAGGGCAGTTGGAATTCACCCCTCCACTTT.

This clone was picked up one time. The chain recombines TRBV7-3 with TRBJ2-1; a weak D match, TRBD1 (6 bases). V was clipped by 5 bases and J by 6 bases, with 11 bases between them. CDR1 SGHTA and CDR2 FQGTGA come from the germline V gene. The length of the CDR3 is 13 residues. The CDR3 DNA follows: TGTGCCAGCAGCCTTTACAGGGCCAATGAGCAGTTCTTC. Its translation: CASSLYRANEQFF.

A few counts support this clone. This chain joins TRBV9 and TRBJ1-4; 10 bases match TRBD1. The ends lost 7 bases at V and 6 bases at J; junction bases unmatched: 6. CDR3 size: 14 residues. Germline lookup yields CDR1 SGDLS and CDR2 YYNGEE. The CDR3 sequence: CASATGTGDEKLFF. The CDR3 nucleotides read TGTGCCAGCGCAACAGGGACAGGGGATGAAAAACTGTTTTTT.

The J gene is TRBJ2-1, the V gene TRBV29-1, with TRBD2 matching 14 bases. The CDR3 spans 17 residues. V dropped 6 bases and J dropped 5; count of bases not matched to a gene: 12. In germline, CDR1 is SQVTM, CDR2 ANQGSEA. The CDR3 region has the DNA TGCAGCGTCCAACCATGGACTAGCGGGAGGAACGACAATGAGCAGTTCTTC. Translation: CSVQPWTSGRNDNEQFF.

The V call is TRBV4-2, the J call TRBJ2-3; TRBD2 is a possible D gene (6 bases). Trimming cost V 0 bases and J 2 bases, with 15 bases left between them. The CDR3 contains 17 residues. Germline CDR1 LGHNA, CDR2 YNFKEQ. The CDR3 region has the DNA TGTGCCAGCAGCCAAGAGTTATGGGACTCCTACACAGATACGCAGTATTTT. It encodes CASSQELWDSYTDTQYF.

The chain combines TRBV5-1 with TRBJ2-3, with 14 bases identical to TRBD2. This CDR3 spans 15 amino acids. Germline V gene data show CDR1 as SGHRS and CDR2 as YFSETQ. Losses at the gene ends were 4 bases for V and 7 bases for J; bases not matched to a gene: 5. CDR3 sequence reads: CASSEGTSGSHTQYF. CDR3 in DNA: TGCGCCAGCAGCGAAGGGACTAGCGGGAGTCATACGCAGTATTTT. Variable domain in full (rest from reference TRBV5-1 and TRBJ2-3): KAGVTQTPRYLIKTRGQQVTLSCSPISGHRSVSWYQQTPGQGLQFLFEYFSETQRNKGNFPGRFSGRQFSNSRSEMNVSTLELGDSALYLCASSEGTSGSHTQYFGPGTRLTVL.

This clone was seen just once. CDR3 bases: TGTGCCAGTACTATTTTCGGGGGGGACATACGGAACACTGAAGCTTTCTTT. Its translation: CASTIFGGDIRNTEAFF. The chain uses TRBV19 and TRBJ1-1, with D maybe TRBD1 (6 bases). Trimming took off 7 bases at V and 1 base at J, with 22 bases between the two ends. Germline CDR1 and CDR2: LNHDA and SQIVND (reference sequence). This CDR3 comprises 17 residues.

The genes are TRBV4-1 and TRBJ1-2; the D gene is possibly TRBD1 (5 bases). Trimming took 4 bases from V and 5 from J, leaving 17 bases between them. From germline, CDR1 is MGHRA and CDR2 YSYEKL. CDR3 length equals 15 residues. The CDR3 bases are TGCGCCAGCAGCCCCCTAAGAGACAGCCCTTATGGCTACACCTTC. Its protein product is CASSPLRDSPYGYTF.

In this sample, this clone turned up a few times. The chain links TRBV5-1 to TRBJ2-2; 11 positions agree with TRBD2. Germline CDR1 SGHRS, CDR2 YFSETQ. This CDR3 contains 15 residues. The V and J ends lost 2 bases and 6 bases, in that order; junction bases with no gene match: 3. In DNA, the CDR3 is TGCGCCAGCAGCTTACGACTAGCGGGACCCGGGGAGCTGTTTTTT. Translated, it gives CASSLRLAGPGELFF. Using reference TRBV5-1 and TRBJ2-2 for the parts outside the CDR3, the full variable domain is KAGVTQTPRYLIKTRGQQVTLSCSPISGHRSVSWYQQTPGQGLQFLFEYFSETQRNKGNFPGRFSGRQFSNSRSEMNVSTLELGDSALYLCASSLRLAGPGELFFGEGSRLTVL.

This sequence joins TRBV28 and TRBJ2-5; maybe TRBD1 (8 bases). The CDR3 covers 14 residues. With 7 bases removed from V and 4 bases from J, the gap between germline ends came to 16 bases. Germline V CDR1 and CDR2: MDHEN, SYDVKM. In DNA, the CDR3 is TGTGCCAGCATGCCAGGGGGCGGGGGAGAGACCCAGTACTTC. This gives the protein CASMPGGGGETQYF. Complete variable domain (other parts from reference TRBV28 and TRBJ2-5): DVKVTQSSRYLVKRTGEKVFLECVQDMDHENMFWYRQDPGLGLRLIYFSYDVKMKEKGDIPEGYSVSREKKERFSLILESASTNQTSMYLCASMPGGGGETQYFGPGTRLLVL.

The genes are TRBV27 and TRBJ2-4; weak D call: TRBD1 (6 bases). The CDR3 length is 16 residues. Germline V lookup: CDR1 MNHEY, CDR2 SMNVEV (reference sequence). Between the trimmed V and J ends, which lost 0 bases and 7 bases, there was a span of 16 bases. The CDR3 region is CASSLSVVGGKNIQYF. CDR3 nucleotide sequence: TGTGCCAGCAGTTTATCGGTGGTAGGGGGAAAGAACATTCAGTACTTC.

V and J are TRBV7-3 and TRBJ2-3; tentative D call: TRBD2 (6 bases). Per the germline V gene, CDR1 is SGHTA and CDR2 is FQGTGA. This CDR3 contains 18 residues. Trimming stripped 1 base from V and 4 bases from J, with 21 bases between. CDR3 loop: CASSLRGDGGIGSDTQYF. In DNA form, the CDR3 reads TGTGCCAGCAGCTTAAGGGGAGACGGCGGGATCGGATCAGATACGCAGTATTTT.

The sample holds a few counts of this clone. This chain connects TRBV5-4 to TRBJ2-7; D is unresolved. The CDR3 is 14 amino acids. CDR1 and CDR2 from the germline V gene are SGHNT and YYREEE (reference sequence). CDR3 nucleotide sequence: TGTGCGACACAACTGGCCCCTCCTGTCAACGAGCAGTACTTC. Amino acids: CATQLAPPVNEQYF.

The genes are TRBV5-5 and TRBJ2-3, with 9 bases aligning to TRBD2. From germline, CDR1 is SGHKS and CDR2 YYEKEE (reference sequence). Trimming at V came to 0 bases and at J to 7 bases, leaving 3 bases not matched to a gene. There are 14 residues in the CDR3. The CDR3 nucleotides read TGTGCCAGCAGCTTGGCGACTAGCGGCTATACGCAGTATTTT. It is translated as CASSLATSGYTQYF.

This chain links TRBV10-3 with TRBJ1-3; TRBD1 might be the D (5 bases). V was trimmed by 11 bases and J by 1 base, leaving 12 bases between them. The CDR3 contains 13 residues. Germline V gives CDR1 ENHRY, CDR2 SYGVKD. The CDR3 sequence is CAATAQSGNTIYF. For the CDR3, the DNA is TGTGCCGCGACAGCACAGTCTGGAAACACCATATATTTT.

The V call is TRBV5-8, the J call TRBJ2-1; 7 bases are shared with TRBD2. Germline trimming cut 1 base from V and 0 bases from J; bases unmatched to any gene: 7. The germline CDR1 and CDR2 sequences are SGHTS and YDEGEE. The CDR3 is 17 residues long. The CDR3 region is CASSLLGGSSSYNEQFF. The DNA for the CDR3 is TGTGCCAGCAGCTTGTTGGGCGGGAGTAGCTCCTACAATGAGCAGTTCTTC.

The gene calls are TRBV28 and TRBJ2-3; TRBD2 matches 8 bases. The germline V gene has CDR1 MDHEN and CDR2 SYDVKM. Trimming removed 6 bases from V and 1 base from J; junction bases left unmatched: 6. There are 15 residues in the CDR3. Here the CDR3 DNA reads TGTGCCAGCAGCCCGCTAGCGGGCGGCACAGATACGCAGTATTTT. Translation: CASSPLAGGTDTQYF.

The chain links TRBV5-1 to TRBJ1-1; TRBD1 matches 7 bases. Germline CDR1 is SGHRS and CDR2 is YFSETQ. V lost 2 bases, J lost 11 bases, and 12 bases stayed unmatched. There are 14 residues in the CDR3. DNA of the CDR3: TGCGCCAGCAGCTTAGACCGACAGGGCCGGACGGCTTTCTTT. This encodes CASSLDRQGRTAFF.

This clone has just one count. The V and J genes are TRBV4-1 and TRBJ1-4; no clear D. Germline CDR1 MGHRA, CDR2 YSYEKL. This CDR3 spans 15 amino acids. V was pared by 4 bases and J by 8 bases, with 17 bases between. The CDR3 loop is CASSRLWVVREKLFF. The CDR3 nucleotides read TGCGCCAGCAGCCGACTTTGGGTAGTTCGAGAAAAACTGTTTTTT.

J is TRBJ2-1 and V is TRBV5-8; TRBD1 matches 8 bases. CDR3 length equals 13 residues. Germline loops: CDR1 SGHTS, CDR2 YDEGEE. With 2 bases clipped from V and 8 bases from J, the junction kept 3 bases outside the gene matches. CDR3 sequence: CASSLGQGDEQFF. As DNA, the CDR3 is TGTGCCAGCAGCTTAGGACAGGGCGATGAGCAGTTCTTC.

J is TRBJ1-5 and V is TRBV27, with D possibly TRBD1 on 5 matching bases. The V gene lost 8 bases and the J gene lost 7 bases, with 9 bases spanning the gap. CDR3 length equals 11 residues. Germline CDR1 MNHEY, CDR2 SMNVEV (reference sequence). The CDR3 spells CASGGVQPQHF. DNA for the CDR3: TGTGCCAGCGGAGGGGTCCAGCCCCAGCATTTT.